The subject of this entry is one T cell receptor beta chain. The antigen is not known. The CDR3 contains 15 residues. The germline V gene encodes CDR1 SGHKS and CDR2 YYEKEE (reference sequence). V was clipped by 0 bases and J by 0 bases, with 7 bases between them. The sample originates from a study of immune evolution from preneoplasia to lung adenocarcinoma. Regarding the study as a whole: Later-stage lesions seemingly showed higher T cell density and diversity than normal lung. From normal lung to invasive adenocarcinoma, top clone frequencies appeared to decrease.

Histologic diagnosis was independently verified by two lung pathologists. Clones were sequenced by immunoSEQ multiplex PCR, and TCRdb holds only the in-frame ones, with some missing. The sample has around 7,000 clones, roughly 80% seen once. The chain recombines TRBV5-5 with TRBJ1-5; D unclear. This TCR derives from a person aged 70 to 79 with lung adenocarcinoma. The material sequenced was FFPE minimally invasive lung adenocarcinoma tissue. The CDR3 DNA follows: TGTGCCAGCAGCTTGGGGTTCAATAGCAATCAGCCCCAGCATTTT. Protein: CASSLGFNSNQPQHF.